Each of the 29 T cell receptor beta chains below was sequenced from the same sample in a study of brain T cells in children with intractable seizures (dated by TCRdb to 2020 to 2022). This sample's time point label indicates: blood from clinic visit 5 months post-surgery; TSC patient then seizure free. Library creation used the immunoSEQ multiplex PCR assay. The immuneACCESS repertoire file appears here via TCRdb, limited to in-frame rearrangements. These files lack a portion of the clones; in checked studies, under half of the deficit traces to unresolved V genes, and the cause of the others is not known. A total of 340,000 or so clones appear in this sample, 85% to 95% of them only once. Clones ranked in the top ten supply roughly 6% of the sample. This specimen consisted of peripheral blood, obtained less than 6 months after surgery. All receptors come from a boy in the first two years of life with tuberous sclerosis and intractable seizures.

This clone has more than one count but fewer than ten. The V and J genes are TRBV4-2 and TRBJ2-7; possibly TRBD1 for D (6 bases). V dropped 0 bases and J dropped 1 base, with 13 bases sitting between them. Germline CDR1 is LGHNA and CDR2 is YNFKEQ. The CDR3 has 16 residues. For the CDR3, the DNA is TGTGCCAGCAGCCAAGAACAGGGACACCCATCCTACGAGCAGTACTTC. Its translation is CASSQEQGHPSYEQYF.

The chain recombines TRBV3-1 (or the pseudogene TRBV3-2) with TRBJ2-2; D remains ambiguous. Germline lookup yields CDR1 LGHDT and CDR2 YNNKEL (reference sequence). Trimming shortened V by 0 bases and J by 3 bases, and 11 bases separated the two germline ends. CDR3 size: 16 residues. The CDR3 sequence is CASSQDRQEHTGELFF. The CDR3 DNA is TGTGCCAGCAGCCAAGATAGACAAGAGCACACCGGGGAGCTGTTTTTT.

The V call is TRBV6-5, the J call TRBJ2-1; 7 bases are a match to TRBD1. Germline CDR1 MNHEY, CDR2 SVGAGI. CDR3 size: 14 residues. Unmatched junction bases numbered 11, after V lost 8 bases and J lost 7 bases. The CDR3: CASAPRTGWNEQFF. CDR3 sequence (DNA): TGTGCCAGCGCCCCACGGACAGGATGGAATGAGCAGTTCTTC.

V gene TRBV6-5 combines with J gene TRBJ1-2; D is unresolved. Germline CDR1 MNHEY, CDR2 SVGAGI. The CDR3 is made up of 14 amino acids. V shed 6 bases and J shed 0 bases, with 11 bases lying between them. This CDR3 is CASSPGEANYGYTF. CDR3 nucleotides: TGTGCCAGCAGCCCCGGGGAAGCTAACTATGGCTACACCTTC.

The chain carries TRBV7-6 and TRBJ2-5, with D perhaps matching TRBD1 or TRBD2 (6 bases each). V lost 5 bases, J lost 1 base, and 14 bases lay in between. Germline CDR1 is SGHVS and CDR2 is FNYEAQ. The CDR3 is made up of 15 amino acids. Here the CDR3 DNA reads TGTGCCAGCAGCCCCTACGGGGGCGTCCAAGAGACCCAGTACTTC. It codes for CASSPYGGVQETQYF.

The rearrangement joins TRBV27 to TRBJ2-1, with 9 bases that match TRBD2. Germline V gene data show CDR1 as MNHEY and CDR2 as SMNVEV (reference sequence). There are 15 residues in the CDR3. V was pared by 2 bases and J by 2 bases, with 1 base of the junction left unmatched. DNA of the CDR3: TGTGCCAGCAGTTTAGGCGGGAGGGCCTACAATGAGCAGTTCTTC. Its protein product is CASSLGGRAYNEQFF.

This clone appeared once. This sequence joins TRBV12-2 and TRBJ1-4. TRBV12-2 counts as a pseudogene. CDR3 length equals 15 residues. Here the CDR3 reads CASRLGGRGREKLFF. The CDR3 nucleotides are TGTGCAAGTCGCTTAGGGGGGAGGGGGCGAGAAAAACTGTTTTTT.

DNA for the CDR3: TGTGCCAGTAGTATCCTGACGAGCGGGGGGGTGACAGATACGCAGTATTTT. It yields the protein CASSILTSGGVTDTQYF. The rearrangement joins TRBV19 to TRBJ2-3, with 10 bases matching TRBD2. CDR1 and CDR2 (germline): LNHDA, SQIVND (reference sequence). The CDR3 is 17 amino acids. Trimming at V came to 3 bases and at J to 3 bases, leaving 9 bases not matched to a gene.

The chain combines TRBV6-1 with TRBJ1-1; tentatively, D is TRBD1 (6 bases). CDR1 is MNHNS, CDR2 SASEGT, per germline. Trimming left V 2 bases short and J 7 bases short, with 20 bases between. This CDR3 has 16 residues. CDR3 sequence reads: CASSERTPTGSREAFF. CDR3 bases: TGTGCCAGCAGTGAAAGAACCCCCACAGGGTCGCGTGAAGCTTTCTTT.

V and J are TRBV6-1 and TRBJ1-4, with D possibly TRBD1 on 5 matching bases. CDR1 is MNHNS, CDR2 SASEGT, per germline. The CDR3 sequence is 16 residues long. Trimming left V 4 bases short and J 0 bases short, with 12 bases between. The chain's CDR3 is CASSVRGFATNEKLFF. The CDR3 DNA sequence: TGTGCCAGCAGTGTCCGGGGCTTTGCAACTAATGAAAAACTGTTTTTT.

V gene TRBV9 combines with J gene TRBJ1-2; 7 bases line up with TRBD1. The CDR3 sequence is 12 residues long. CDR1 SGDLS and CDR2 YYNGEE come from the germline V gene. Trimming took 4 bases from V and 5 from J; bases not matched to a gene: 2. The CDR3 bases are TGTGCCAGCAGCACAGGGGTTTATGGCTACACCTTC. Its protein product is CASSTGVYGYTF.

The chain carries TRBV18 and TRBJ2-3, with D tentatively TRBD1 (6 bases). From germline, CDR1 is KGHSH and CDR2 LQKENI. V was trimmed by 3 bases and J by 5 bases, leaving 12 bases between them. The CDR3 consists of 14 residues. CDR3 nucleotides: TGTGCCAGCTCACCGGGGGCAATGGGAGATACGCAGTATTTT. It encodes CASSPGAMGDTQYF. Together with reference TRBV18 and TRBJ2-3, the CDR3 gives the full variable domain: NAGVMQNPRHLVRRRGQEARLRCSPMKGHSHVYWYRQLPEEGLKFMVYLQKENIIDESGMPKERFSAEFPKEGPSILRIQQVVRGDSAAYFCASSPGAMGDTQYFGPGTRLTVL.

The CDR3 nucleotides are TGCGCCAGCAGCTTCGGTGGGGTAGGCCAGTTGAACACTGAAGCTTTCTTT. Translated, it gives CASSFGGVGQLNTEAFF. This chain uses TRBV5-1 with TRBJ1-1; D is unclear. The CDR3 covers 17 residues. Trimming removed 2 bases from V and 0 bases from J, with 17 bases in between. Germline assignment: CDR1 SGHRS and CDR2 YFSETQ.

The DNA for the CDR3 is TGTGCCAGTAGTATAGTAGAGGACAGGCCTTTGAACACTGAAGCTTTCTTT. Protein: CASSIVEDRPLNTEAFF. The chain joins TRBV19 to TRBJ1-1; 7 positions agree with TRBD1. The CDR3 totals 17 residues. V gave up 1 base and J gave up 0 bases; unmatched junction bases: 8. In germline, CDR1 is LNHDA, CDR2 SQIVND (reference sequence).

V gene TRBV24-1 combines with J gene TRBJ2-1; 7 bases map to TRBD1. CDR3 length equals 15 residues. The germline V gene has CDR1 KGHDR and CDR2 SFDVKD. J gave up 7 bases and V 5 bases, and 10 bases lay outside the gene matches. In nucleotides, the CDR3 is TGTGCCACCAGTGCGGACAGGACCCTTCGAAATGAGCAGTTCTTC. Its protein product is CATSADRTLRNEQFF.

The CDR3 protein is CASSPSVPSSWDNEQFF. The CDR3 nucleotides are TGTGCCAGCTCACCTTCGGTCCCTTCGTCGTGGGACAATGAGCAGTTCTTC. This chain links TRBV18 with TRBJ2-1; D gene unclear. Germline values: CDR1 KGHSH, CDR2 LQKENI. V shed 3 bases and J shed 5 bases, with 20 bases lying between them. The CDR3 is 17 amino acids.

The J gene is TRBJ2-2, the V gene TRBV7-3; D gene ambiguous. The V end lost 1 base, the J end lost 4 bases, and 7 bases lay between the germline ends. This CDR3 comprises 14 residues. Per the germline V gene, CDR1 is SGHTA and CDR2 is FQGTGA. The CDR3 DNA sequence: TGTGCCAGCAGCTTAATTTCCGGCACCGGGGAGCTGTTTTTT. It translates to CASSLISGTGELFF.

The V call is TRBV7-9, the J call TRBJ2-7; D may match TRBD1 or TRBD2 (5 bases each). The germline V and J ends were trimmed by 3 bases and 2 bases, with 14 bases remaining between them. The length of the CDR3 is 15 residues. Germline-derived CDR1 and CDR2 are SEHNR and FQNEAQ (reference sequence). Here the CDR3 reads CASSFAGTGTYEQYF. As DNA, the CDR3 is TGTGCCAGCAGCTTTGCCGGGACGGGAACCTACGAGCAGTACTTC.

CDR3 coding DNA: TGCAGCGTTCACAGGGGAGGGGGCACTGAAGCTTTCTTT. This sequence encodes CSVHRGGGTEAFF. V is TRBV29-1 and J is TRBJ1-1, with 7 bases fitting TRBD1. Germline loops: CDR1 SQVTM, CDR2 ANQGSEA. The CDR3 has 13 amino acids. Trimming at V came to 5 bases and at J to 4 bases, leaving 7 bases not matched to a gene.

V is TRBV7-9 and J is TRBJ1-2; 7 nucleotides align to TRBD1. V lost 1 base and J lost 2; bases outside the gene matches: 1. Per germline, CDR1 SEHNR and CDR2 FQNEAQ (reference sequence). The CDR3 is 14 amino acids. The CDR3 sequence is CASSLEQGNYGYTF. The CDR3 nucleotides read TGTGCCAGCAGCTTAGAACAGGGGAACTATGGCTACACCTTC.

The chain employs TRBV4-1 and TRBJ2-7; 7 bases agree with TRBD2. CDR3 length equals 14 residues. V lost 3 bases and J lost 4; bases outside the gene matches: 6. Germline loops: CDR1 MGHRA, CDR2 YSYEKL. The CDR3 here is CASSHLAEGYEQYF. CDR3 bases: TGCGCCAGCAGCCACCTAGCGGAGGGATACGAGCAGTACTTC.

On this clone: The same CDR3 is also encoded by other DNA sequences in this sample. The rearrangement links TRBV5-1 to TRBJ2-1; the D gene is possibly TRBD2 (6 bases). Germline CDR1 SGHRS, CDR2 YFSETQ. This CDR3 region has 13 residues. V was clipped by 2 bases and J by 4 bases, with 7 bases between them. The CDR3 DNA reads as TGCGCCAGCAGCTTCGGGACTTACAATGAGCAGTTCTTC. Protein: CASSFGTYNEQFF.

This chain joins TRBV29-1 and TRBJ1-1; a weak D match, TRBD1 (6 bases). Germline CDR1 SQVTM, CDR2 ANQGSEA. This CDR3 spans 11 amino acids. Trimming took 7 bases from V and 2 from J, leaving 8 bases between them. CDR3 in DNA: TGCAGCGGAGGGGGTAACACTGAAGCTTTCTTT. Translating gives CSGGGNTEAFF.

The V and J genes are TRBV2 and TRBJ2-3; 11 nucleotides line up with TRBD2. Germline V gene lookup returns CDR1 SNHLY and CDR2 FYNNEI. Losses at the gene ends were 8 bases for V and 4 bases for J; bases not matched to a gene: 17. There are 18 residues in the CDR3. CDR3 in amino acids: CASDYKRASGRTADTQYF. The CDR3 nucleotides read TGTGCCAGCGACTATAAGAGGGCTAGCGGGAGGACGGCAGATACGCAGTATTTT.

In DNA, the CDR3 is TGTGCCAGCAGTTATTACAGGGGCTACTATGGCTACACCTTC. As protein: CASSYYRGYYGYTF. The chain links TRBV6-5 to TRBJ1-2; 7 bases align to TRBD1. The germline CDR1 and CDR2 sequences are MNHEY and SVGAGI. Unmatched junction bases numbered 4, after V lost 3 bases and J lost 3 bases. This CDR3 contains 14 residues.

V gene TRBV13 combines with J gene TRBJ2-1; the match to TRBD2 covers 8 bases. Germline loops: CDR1 PRHDT, CDR2 FYEKMQ (reference sequence). With 4 bases clipped from V and 7 bases from J, the junction kept 12 bases outside the gene matches. This CDR3 spans 16 amino acids. The CDR3 nucleotides read TGTGCCAGCAGCTCAACTAGCGGCCCATCGGGTAATGAGCAGTTCTTC. Translation: CASSSTSGPSGNEQFF.

Turning to this clone: Other DNA sequences in the sample encode the same CDR3. CDR3 amino acids: CASSQGVNTEAFF. The CDR3 nucleotides read TGCGCCAGCAGCCAGGGCGTCAACACTGAAGCTTTCTTT. This chain joins TRBV4-1 and TRBJ1-1; D gene unclear. The CDR3 runs to 13 residues. Looked up from germline, CDR1 is MGHRA and CDR2 is YSYEKL. Deletions cut 3 bases from V and 2 bases from J, with 7 bases between.

V and J are TRBV30 and TRBJ1-4; D gene unclear. With 2 bases removed from V and 8 bases from J, the gap between germline ends came to 6 bases. The CDR3 loop spans 11 amino acids. The V gene's germline CDR1 is GTSNPN and CDR2 SVGIG (reference sequence). This chain's CDR3 is CAWSLSEKLFF. CDR3 DNA: TGTGCCTGGAGTCTCTCGGAAAAACTGTTTTTT.

The chain uses TRBV25-1 and TRBJ1-1, with D perhaps matching TRBD1 (5 bases). The V gene's germline CDR1 is MGHDK and CDR2 SYGVNS. This CDR3 contains 13 residues. V lost 5 bases to trimming and J lost 4 bases, with 11 bases between them. The CDR3 nucleotides are TGTGCCAGCAGTAACCCTGGGGGCACTGAAGCTTTCTTT. Its translation: CASSNPGGTEAFF.